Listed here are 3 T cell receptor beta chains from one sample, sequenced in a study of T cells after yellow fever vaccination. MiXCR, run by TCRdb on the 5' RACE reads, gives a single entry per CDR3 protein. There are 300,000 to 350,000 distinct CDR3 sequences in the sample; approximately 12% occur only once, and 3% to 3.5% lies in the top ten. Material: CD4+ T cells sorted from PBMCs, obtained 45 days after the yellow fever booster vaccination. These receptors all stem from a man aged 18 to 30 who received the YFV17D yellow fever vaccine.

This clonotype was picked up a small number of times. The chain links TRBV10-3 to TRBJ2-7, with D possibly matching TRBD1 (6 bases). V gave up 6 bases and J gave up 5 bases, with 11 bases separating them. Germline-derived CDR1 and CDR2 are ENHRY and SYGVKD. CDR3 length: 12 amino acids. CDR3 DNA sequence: TGTGCCATCAGCGAAACAGGGAACGAGCAGTACGTC. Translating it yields CAISETGNEQYV.

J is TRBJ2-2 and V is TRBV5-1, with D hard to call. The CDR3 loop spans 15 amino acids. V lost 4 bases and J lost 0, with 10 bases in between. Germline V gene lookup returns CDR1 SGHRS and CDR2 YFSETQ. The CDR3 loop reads CASSEVSANTGELFF. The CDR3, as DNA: TGCGCCAGCAGCGAAGTATCCGCGAACACCGGGGAGCTGTTTTTT.

This CDR3 is CASWEGPGSYTF. The CDR3 DNA reads TGTGCCAGCTGGGAGGGGCCCGGTAGCTACACCTTC. This chain links TRBV4-2 with TRBJ1-2; maybe TRBD1 (5 bases). CDR1 is LGHNA and CDR2 is YNFKEQ in the germline V gene. The V end lost 8 bases, the J end lost 9 bases, and 16 bases lay between the germline ends. This CDR3 comprises 12 residues.